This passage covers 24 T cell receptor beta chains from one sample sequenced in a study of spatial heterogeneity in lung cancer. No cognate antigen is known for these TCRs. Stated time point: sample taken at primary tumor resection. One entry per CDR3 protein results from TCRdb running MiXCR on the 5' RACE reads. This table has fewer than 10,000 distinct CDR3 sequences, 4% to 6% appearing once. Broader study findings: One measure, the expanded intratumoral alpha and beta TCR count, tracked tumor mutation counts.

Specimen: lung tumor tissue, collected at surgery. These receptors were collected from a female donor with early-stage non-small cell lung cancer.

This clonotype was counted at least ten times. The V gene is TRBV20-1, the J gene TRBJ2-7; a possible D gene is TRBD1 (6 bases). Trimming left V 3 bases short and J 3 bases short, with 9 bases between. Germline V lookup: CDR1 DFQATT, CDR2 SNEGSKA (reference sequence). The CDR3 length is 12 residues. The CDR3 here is CSARVQGYEQYF. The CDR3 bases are TGCAGTGCTAGGGTACAGGGCTACGAGCAGTACTTC.

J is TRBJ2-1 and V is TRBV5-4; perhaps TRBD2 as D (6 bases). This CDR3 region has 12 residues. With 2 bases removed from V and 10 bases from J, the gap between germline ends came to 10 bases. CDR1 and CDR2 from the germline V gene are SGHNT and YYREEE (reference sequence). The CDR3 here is CASSFRRDEQFF. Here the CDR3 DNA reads TGTGCCAGCAGCTTCAGGCGGGACGAGCAGTTCTTC.

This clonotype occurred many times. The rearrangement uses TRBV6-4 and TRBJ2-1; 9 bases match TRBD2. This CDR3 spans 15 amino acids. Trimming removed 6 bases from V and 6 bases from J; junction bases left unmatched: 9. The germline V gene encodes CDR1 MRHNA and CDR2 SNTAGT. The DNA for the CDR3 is TGTGCCAGCAGCGCCGGGACTAGCAAAAGCAATGAGCAGTTCTTC. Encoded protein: CASSAGTSKSNEQFF.

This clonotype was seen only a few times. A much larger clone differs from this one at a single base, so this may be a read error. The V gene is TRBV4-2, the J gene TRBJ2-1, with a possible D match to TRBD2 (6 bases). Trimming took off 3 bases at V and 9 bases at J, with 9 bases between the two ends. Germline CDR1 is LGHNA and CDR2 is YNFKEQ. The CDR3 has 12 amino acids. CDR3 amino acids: CASSQTRSEQFF. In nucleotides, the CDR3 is TGTGCCAGCAGCCAGACTAGAAGTGAGCAGTTCTTC.

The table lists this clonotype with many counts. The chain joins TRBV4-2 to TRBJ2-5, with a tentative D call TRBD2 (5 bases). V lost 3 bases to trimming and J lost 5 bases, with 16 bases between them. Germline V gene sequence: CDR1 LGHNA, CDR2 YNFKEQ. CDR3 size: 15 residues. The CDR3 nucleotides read TGTGCCAGCAGCCATGAGGGTAACGGTCGGGAGACCCAGTACTTC. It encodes CASSHEGNGRETQYF.

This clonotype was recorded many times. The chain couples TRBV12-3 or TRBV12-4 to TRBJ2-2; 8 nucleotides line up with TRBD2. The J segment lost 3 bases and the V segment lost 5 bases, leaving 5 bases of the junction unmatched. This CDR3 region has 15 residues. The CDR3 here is CASSPRTSYTGELFF. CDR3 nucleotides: TGTGCCAGCAGTCCAAGGACTAGCTACACCGGGGAGCTGTTTTTT.

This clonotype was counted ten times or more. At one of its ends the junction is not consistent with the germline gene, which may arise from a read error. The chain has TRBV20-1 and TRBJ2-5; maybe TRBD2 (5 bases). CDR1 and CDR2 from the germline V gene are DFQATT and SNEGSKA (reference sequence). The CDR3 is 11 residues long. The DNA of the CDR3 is TGCAGTGCTGCGCTGGGAGAGGCCCAGTACTTC. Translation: CSAALGEAQYF.

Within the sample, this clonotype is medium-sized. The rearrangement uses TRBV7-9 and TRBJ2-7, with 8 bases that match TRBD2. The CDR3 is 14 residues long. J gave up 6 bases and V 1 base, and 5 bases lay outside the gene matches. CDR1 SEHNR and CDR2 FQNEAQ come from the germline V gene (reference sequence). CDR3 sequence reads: CASSLGAGAFEQYF. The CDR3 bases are TGTGCCAGCAGCTTAGGAGCGGGAGCCTTCGAGCAGTACTTC.

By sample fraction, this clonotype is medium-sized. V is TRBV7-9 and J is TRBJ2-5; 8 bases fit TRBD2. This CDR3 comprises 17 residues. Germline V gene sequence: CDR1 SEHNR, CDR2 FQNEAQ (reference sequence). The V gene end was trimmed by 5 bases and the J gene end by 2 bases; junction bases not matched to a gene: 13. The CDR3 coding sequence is TGTGCCAGCAGCAAAATACTCAGCGGGAGCGTACAAGAGACCCAGTACTTC. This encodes CASSKILSGSVQETQYF.

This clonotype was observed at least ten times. This CDR3 reads CASSIRDRGDQPQHF. CDR3 coding DNA: TGTGCCAGTAGTATTAGAGACAGGGGGGATCAGCCCCAGCATTTT. This chain uses TRBV19 with TRBJ1-5; 9 nucleotides line up with TRBD1. CDR3 size: 15 residues. Germline values: CDR1 LNHDA, CDR2 SQIVND (reference sequence). V lost 3 bases, J lost 5 bases, and 5 bases stayed unmatched.

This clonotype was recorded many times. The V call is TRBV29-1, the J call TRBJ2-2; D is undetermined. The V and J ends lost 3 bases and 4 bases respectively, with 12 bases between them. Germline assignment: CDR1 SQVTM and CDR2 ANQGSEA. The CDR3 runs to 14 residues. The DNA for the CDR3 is TGCAGCGTTGAGGGTAGCTACAGCACCGGGGAGCTGTTTTTT. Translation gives CSVEGSYSTGELFF.

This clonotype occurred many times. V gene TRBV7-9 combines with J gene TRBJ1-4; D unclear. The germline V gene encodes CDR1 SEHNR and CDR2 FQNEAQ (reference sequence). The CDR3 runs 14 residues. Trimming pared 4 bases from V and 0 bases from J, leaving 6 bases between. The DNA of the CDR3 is TGTGCCAGCAGCTACCAGGCAACTAATGAAAAACTGTTTTTT. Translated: CASSYQATNEKLFF.

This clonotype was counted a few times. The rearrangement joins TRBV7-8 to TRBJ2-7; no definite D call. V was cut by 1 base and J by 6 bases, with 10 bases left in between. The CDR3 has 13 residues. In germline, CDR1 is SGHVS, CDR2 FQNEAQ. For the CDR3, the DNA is TGTGCCAGCAGCTTAGTTCTAAGAGGCGAGCAGTACTTC. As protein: CASSLVLRGEQYF.

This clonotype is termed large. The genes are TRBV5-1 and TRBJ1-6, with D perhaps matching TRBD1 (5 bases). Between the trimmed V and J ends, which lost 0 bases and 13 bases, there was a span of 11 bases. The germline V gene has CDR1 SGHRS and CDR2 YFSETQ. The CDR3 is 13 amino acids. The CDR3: CASSLGQGGPLHF. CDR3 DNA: TGCGCCAGCAGCTTGGGGCAGGGAGGCCCCCTCCACTTT. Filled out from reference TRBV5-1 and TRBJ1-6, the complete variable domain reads KAGVTQTPRYLIKTRGQQVTLSCSPISGHRSVSWYQQTPGQGLQFLFEYFSETQRNKGNFPGRFSGRQFSNSRSEMNVSTLELGDSALYLCASSLGQGGPLHFGNGTRLTVT.

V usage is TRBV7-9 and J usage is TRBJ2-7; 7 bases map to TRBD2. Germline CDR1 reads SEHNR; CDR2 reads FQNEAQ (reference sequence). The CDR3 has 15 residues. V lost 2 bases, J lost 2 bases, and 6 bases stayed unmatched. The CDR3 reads CASSLNLAATYEQYF. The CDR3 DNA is TGTGCCAGCAGCTTAAATCTAGCGGCCACCTACGAGCAGTACTTC.

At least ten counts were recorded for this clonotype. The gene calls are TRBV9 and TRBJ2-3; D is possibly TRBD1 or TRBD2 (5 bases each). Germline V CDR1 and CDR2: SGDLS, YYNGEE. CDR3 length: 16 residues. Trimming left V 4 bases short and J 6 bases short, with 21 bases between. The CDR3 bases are TGTGCCAGCAGCTCTAGCCGGGACCCCCGGCATGATACGCAGTATTTT. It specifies CASSSSRDPRHDTQYF.

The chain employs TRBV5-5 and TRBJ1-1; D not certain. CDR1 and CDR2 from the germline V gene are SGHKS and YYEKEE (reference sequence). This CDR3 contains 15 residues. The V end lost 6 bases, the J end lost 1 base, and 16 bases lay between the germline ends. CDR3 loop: CASTLGSGENTEAFF. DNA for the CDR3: TGTGCCAGCACCCTTGGGTCCGGGGAGAACACTGAAGCTTTCTTT.

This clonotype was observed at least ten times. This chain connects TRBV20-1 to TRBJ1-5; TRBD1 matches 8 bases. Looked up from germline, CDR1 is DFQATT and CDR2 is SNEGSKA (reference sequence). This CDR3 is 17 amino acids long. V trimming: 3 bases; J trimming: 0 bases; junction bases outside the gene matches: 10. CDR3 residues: CSASADREAYSNQPQHF. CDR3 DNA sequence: TGCAGTGCTAGTGCGGACAGGGAAGCTTATAGCAATCAGCCCCAGCATTTT.

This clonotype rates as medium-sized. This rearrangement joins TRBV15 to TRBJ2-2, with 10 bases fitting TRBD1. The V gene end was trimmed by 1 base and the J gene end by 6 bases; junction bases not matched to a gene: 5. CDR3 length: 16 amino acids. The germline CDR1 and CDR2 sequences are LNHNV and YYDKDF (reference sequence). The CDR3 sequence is CATSRVGTGVAGELFF. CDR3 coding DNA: TGTGCCACCAGCAGAGTAGGGACAGGGGTGGCCGGGGAGCTGTTTTTT.

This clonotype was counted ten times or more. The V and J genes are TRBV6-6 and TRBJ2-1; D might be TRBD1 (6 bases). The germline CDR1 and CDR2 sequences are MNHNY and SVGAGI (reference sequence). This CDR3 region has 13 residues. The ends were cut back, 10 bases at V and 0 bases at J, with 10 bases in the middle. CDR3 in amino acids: CATGQSSYNEQFF. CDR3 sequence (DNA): TGTGCCACCGGACAGAGCTCCTACAATGAGCAGTTCTTC.

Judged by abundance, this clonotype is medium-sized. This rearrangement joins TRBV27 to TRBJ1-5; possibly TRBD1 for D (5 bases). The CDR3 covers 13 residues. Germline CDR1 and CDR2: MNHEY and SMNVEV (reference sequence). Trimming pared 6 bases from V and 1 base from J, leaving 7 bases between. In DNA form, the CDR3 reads TGTGCCAGCAGCGACAGCAGCAATCAGCCCCAGCATTTT. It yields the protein CASSDSSNQPQHF.

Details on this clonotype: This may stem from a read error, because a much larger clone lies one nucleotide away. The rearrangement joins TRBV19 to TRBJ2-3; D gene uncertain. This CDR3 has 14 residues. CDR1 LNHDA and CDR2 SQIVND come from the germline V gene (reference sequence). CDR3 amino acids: CASGITLSTDTQYF. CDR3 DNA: TGTGCCAGTGGTATTACCTTATCCACAGATACGCAGTATTTT.

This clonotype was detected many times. The CDR3 sequence: CASRTGTAGDEQYF. The CDR3 DNA sequence: TGTGCCAGCAGGACCGGGACAGCTGGGGACGAGCAGTACTTC. V is TRBV2 and J is TRBJ2-7; 7 nucleotides match TRBD1. V shed 6 bases and J 5 bases; nucleotides not matched to a gene: 10. CDR1 is SNHLY and CDR2 is FYNNEI in the germline V gene. CDR3 length: 14 amino acids. Looking up the rest from reference TRBV2 and TRBJ2-7 gives the full variable domain: EPEVTQTPSHQVTQMGQEVILRCVPISNHLYFYWYRQILGQKVEFLVSFYNNEISEKSEIFDDQFSVERPDGSNFTLKIRSTKLEDSAMYFCASRTGTAGDEQYFGPGTRLTVT.

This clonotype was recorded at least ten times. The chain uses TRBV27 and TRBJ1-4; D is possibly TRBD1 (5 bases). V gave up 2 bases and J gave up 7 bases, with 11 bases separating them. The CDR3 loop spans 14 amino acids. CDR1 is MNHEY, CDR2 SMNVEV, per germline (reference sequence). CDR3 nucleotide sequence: TGTGCCAGCAGTTTAGGGCAGGGAGCTGAAAAACTGTTTTTT. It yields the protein CASSLGQGAEKLFF.